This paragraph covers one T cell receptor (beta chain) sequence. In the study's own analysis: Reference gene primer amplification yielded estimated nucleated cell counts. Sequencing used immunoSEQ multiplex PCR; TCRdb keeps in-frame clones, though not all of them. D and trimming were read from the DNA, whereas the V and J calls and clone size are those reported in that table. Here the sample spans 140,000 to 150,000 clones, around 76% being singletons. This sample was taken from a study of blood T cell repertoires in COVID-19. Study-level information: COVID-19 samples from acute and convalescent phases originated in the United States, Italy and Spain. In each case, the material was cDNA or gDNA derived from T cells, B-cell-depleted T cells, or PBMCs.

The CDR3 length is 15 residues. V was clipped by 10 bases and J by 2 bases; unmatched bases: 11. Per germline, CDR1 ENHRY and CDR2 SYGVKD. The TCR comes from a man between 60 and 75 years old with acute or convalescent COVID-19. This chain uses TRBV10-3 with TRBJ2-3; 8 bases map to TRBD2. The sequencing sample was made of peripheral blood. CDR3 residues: CASGPGLEITDTQYF. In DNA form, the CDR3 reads TGTGCCAGCGGTCCGGGACTAGAAATCACAGATACGCAGTATTTT.